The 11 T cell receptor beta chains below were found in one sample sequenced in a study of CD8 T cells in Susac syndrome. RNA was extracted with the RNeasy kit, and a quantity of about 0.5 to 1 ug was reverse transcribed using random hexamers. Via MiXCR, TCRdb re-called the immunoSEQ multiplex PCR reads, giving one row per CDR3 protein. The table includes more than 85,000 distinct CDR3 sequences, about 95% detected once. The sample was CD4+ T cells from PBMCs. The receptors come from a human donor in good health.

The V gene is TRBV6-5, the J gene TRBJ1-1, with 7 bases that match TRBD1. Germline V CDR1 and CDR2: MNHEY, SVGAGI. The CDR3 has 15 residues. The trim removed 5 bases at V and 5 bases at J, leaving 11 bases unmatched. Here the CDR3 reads CASSRQGLGGTEAFF. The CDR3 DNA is TGTGCCAGCAGTCGACAGGGCTTGGGGGGGACTGAAGCTTTCTTT.

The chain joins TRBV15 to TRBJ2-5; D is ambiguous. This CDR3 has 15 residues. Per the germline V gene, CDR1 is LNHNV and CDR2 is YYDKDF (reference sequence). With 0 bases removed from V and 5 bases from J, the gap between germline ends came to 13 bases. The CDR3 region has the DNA TGTGCCACCAGCAGAGATCGGACCCTAGGGGAGACCCAGTACTTC. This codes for CATSRDRTLGETQYF.

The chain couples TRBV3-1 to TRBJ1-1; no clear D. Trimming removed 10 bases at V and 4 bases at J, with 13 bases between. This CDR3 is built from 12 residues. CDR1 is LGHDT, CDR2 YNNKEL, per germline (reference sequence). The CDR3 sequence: CATSVAGTEAFF. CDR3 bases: TGTGCCACGTCGGTCGCCGGCACTGAAGCTTTCTTT.

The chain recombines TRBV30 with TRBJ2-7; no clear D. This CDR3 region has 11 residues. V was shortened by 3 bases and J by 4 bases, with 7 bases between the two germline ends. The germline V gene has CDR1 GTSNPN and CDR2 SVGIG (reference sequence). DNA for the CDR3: TGTGCCTGGAGGAGAGAGTACGAGCAGTACTTC. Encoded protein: CAWRREYEQYF. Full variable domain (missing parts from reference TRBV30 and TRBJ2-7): SQTIHQWPATLVQPVGSPLSLECTVEGTSNPNLYWYRQAAGRGLQLLFYSVGIGQISSEVPQNLSASRPQDRQFILSSKKLLLSDSGFYLCAWRREYEQYFGPGTRLTVT.

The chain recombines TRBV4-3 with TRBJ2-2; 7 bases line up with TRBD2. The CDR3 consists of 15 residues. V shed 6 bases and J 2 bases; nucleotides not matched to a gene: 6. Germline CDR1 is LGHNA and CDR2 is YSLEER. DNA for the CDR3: TGCGCCAGCAGTCCCAGCGGGACTAACACCGGGGAGCTGTTTTTT. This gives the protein CASSPSGTNTGELFF.

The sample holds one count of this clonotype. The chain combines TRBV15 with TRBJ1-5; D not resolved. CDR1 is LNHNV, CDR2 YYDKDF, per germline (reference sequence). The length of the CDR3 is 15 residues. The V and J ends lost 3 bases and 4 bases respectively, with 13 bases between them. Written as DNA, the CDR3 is TGTGCCACCAGCAGGAGGGTCCCAGAGAATCAGCCCCAGCATTTT. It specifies CATSRRVPENQPQHF.

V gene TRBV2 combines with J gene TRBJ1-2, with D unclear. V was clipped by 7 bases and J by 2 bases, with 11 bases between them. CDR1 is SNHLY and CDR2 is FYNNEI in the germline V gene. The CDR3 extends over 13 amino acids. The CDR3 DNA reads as TGTGCCAGCAATCGGAACCCCAACTATGGCTACACCTTC. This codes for CASNRNPNYGYTF.

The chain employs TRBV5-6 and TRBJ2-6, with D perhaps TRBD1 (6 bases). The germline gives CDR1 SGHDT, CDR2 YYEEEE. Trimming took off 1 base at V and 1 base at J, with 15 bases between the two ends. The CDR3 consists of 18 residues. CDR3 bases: TGTGCCAGCAGCTTGTTGCACAGGGTGATTTCTGGGGCCAACGTCCTGACTTTC. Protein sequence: CASSLLHRVISGANVLTF.

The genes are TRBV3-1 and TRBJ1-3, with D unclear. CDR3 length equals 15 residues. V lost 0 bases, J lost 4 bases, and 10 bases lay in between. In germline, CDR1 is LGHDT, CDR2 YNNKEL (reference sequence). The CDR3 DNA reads TGTGCCAGCAGCCAAGATCTGGTTGTAGGAAACACCATATATTTT. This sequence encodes CASSQDLVVGNTIYF.

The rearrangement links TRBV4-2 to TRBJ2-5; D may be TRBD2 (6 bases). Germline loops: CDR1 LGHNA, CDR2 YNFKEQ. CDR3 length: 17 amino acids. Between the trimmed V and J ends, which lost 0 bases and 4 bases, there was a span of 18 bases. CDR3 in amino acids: CASSQDLSGPRRETQYF. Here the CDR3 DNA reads TGTGCCAGCAGCCAAGATCTTAGCGGACCCCGAAGAGAGACCCAGTACTTC.

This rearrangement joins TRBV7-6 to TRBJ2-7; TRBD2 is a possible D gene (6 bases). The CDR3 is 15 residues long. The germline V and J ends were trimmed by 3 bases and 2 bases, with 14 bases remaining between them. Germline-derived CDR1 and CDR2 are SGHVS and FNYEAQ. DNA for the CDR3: TGTGCCAGCAGCTTGGCCATTGGCGGGACCTACGAGCAGTACTTC. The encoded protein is CASSLAIGGTYEQYF.